One T cell receptor beta chain is described in this entry. Profiling relied on immunoSEQ multiplex PCR, and the TCRdb table lists in-frame clones only, not all of them. The data hold around 30,000 clones, with under 90% observed a single time. Time point: about 6 months of natalizumab therapy. T1 marks 6 months and T2 marks 12 months of natalizumab therapy. The data originate from a study of multiple sclerosis patients with progressive multifocal leukoencephalopathy. The CDR3 spans 14 residues. Germline CDR1 LNHDA, CDR2 SQIVND (reference sequence). With 1 base removed from V and 5 bases from J, the gap between germline ends came to 9 bases.

The chain carries TRBV19 and TRBJ1-3, with D perhaps TRBD1 (6 bases). This TCR was sampled from a human donor with multiple sclerosis. The sample in question was PBMCs, obtained from a patient treated with natalizumab. The DNA of the CDR3 is TGTGCCAGTAGTATAGTGGGGGCTCGAAACACCATATATTTT. As protein: CASSIVGARNTIYF.